This T cell receptor (beta chain) stems from a study of CD8+CD57+ T cells in acquired aplastic anemia. Study as a whole: Across the sorted CD4+ and CD8+ cells, DNA amounts averaged about 3 ug.

General study points: Patients and controls had in common approximately 30 CD8+ CDR3 sequences.

CDR3 and TCR beta VDJ profiling relied on a genomic DNA template. MiXCR, run by TCRdb on the reads, gives a single entry per CDR3 protein. Seen here are about 160,000 distinct CDR3 sequences, 40% to 60% observed once, and the top ten hold under 35%. Selection for sequencing was limited to patients who had shown CD8+CD57+ cell expansion by flow cytometry. The patients, all of them, had severe acquired aplastic anemia. The ends were cut back, 6 bases at V and 1 base at J, with 12 bases in the middle. Germline CDR1 DFQATT, CDR2 SNEGSKA (reference sequence). This CDR3 spans 13 amino acids. As concerns this clonotype: What it recognizes is unknown.

Input material: sorted CD4+, CD8+, or CD8+CD57+ T cells (not recorded which) from PBMCs. The chain uses TRBV20-1 and TRBJ1-1; possible D gene TRBD1, 6 bases. This clonotype was obtained from a human donor with aplastic anemia. The CDR3 nucleotides read TGCAGTGCGATAAAGGGGGGGAACACTGAAGCTTTCTTT. Protein sequence: CSAIKGGNTEAFF.